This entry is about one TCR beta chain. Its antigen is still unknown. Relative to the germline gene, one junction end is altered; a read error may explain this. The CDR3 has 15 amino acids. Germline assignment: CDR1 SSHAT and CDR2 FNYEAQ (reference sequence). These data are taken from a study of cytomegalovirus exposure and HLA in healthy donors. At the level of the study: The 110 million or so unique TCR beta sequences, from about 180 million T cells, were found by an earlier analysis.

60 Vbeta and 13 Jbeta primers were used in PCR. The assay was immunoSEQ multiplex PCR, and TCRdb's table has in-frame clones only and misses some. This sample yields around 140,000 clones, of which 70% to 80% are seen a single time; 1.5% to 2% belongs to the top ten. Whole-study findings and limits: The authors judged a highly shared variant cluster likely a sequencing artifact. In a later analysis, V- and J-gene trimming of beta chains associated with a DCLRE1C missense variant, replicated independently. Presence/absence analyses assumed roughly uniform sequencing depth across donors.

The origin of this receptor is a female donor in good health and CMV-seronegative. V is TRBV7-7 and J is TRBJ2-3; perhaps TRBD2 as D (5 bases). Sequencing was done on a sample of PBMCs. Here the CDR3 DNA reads TGTGCTAGCAGCTTAAGAGGGTTGGGCACAGATACGCAGTATTTT. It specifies CASSLRGLGTDTQYF.